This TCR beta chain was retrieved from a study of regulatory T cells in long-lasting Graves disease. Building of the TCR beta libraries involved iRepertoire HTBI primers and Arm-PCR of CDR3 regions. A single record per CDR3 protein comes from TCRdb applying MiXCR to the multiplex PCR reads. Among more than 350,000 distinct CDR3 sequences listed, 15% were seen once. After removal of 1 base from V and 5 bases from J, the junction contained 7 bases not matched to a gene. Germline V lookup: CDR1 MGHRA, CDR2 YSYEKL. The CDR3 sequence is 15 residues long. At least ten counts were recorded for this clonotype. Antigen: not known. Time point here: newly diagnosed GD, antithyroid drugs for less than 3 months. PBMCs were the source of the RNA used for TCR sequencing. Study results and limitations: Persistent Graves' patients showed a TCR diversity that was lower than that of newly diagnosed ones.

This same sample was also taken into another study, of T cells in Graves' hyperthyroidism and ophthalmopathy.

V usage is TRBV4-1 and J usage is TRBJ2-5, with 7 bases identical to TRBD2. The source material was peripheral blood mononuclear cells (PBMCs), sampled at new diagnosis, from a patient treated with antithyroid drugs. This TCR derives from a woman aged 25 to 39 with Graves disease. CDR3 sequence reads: CASSQVGGSGETQYF. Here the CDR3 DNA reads TGCGCCAGCAGCCAAGTGGGGGGGAGCGGTGAGACCCAGTACTTC.